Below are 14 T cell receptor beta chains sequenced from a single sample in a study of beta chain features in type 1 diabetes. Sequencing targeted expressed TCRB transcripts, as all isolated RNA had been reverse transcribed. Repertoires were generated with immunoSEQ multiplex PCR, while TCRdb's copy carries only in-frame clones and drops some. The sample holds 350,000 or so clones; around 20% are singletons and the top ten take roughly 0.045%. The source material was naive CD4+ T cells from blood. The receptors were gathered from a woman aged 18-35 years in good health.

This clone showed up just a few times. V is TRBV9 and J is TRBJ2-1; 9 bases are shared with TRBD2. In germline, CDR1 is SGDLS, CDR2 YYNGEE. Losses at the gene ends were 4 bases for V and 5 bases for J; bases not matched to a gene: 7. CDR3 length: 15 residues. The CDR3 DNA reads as TGTGCCAGCAGCCGCGGTAGCGGGAGAGACAATGAGCAGTTCTTC. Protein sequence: CASSRGSGRDNEQFF.

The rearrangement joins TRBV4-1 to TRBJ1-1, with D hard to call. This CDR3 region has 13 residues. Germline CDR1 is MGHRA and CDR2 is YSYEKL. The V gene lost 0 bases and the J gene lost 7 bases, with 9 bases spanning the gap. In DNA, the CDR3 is TGCGCCAGCAGCCAAGATCCAGGAATTGAAGCTTTCTTT. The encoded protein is CASSQDPGIEAFF.

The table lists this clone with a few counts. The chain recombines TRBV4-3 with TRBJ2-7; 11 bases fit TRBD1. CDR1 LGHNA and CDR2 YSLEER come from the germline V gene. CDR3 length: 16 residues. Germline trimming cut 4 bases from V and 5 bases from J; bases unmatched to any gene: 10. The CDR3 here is CASSRTTPGQGDEQYF. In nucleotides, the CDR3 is TGCGCCAGCAGCCGAACTACCCCGGGACAGGGGGACGAGCAGTACTTC.

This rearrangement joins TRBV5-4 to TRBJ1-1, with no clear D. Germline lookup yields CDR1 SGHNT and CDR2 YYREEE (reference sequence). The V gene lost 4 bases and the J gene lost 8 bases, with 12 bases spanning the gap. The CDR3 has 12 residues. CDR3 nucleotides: TGTGCCAGCAGCAGGAATGACGGGGAAGCTTTCTTT. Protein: CASSRNDGEAFF.

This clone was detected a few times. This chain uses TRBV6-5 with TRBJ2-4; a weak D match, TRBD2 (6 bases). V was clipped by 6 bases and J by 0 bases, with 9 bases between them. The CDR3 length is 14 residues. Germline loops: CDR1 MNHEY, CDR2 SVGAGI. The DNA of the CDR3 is TGTGCCAGCAGCTTAGCGGTAGCCAAAAACATTCAGTACTTC. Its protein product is CASSLAVAKNIQYF.

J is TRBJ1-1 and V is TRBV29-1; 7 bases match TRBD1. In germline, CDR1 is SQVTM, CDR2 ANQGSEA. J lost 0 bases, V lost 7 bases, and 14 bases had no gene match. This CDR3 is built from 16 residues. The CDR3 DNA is TGCAGCGCATTCCAGGGGGTGAGCACCCTGAACACTGAAGCTTTCTTT. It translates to CSAFQGVSTLNTEAFF.

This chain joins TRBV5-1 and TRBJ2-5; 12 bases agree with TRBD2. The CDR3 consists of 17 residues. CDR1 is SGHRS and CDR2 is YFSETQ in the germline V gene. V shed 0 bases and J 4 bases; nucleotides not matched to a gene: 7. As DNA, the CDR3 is TGCGCCAGCAGCTTGGGTCGGTCTAGCGGGAGGGGAGAGACCCAGTACTTC. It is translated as CASSLGRSSGRGETQYF.

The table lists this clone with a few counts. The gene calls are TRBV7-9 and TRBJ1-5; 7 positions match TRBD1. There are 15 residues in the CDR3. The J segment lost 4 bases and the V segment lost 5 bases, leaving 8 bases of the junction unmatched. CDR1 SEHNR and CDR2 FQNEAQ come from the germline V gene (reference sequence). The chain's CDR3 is CASSPGTVTNQPQHF. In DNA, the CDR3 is TGTGCCAGCAGCCCGGGGACAGTAACTAATCAGCCCCAGCATTTT.

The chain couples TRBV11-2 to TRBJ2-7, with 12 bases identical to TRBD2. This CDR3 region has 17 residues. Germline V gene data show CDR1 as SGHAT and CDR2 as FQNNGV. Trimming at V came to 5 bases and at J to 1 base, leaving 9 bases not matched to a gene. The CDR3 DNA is TGTGCCAGCAGCCACCGTAGACTAGCGGGAGCTTCCTACGAGCAGTACTTC. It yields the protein CASSHRRLAGASYEQYF.

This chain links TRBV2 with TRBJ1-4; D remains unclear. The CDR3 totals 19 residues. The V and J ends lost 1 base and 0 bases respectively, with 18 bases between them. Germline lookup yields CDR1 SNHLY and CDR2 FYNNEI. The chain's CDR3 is CASSEGPGGSAATNEKLFF. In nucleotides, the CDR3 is TGTGCCAGCAGTGAAGGACCAGGAGGGAGTGCTGCAACTAATGAAAAACTGTTTTTT.

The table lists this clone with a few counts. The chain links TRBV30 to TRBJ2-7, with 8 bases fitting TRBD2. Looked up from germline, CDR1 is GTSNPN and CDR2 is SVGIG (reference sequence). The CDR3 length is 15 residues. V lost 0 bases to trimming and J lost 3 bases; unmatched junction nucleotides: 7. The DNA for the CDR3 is TGTGCCTGGAGTGTTGGCATGAGCGGGGGCTACGAGCAGTACTTC. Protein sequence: CAWSVGMSGGYEQYF.

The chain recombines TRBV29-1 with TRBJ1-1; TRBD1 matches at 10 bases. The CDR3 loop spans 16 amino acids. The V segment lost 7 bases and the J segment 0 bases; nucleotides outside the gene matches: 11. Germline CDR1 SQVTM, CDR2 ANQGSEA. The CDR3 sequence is CSAVGGQGRMNTEAFF. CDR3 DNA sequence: TGCAGCGCCGTTGGGGGACAGGGGCGCATGAACACTGAAGCTTTCTTT.

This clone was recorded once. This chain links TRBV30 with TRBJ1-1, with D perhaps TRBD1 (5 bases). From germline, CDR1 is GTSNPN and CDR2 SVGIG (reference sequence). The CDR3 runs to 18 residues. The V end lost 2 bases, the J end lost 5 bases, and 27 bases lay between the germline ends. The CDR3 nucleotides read TGTGCCTGGAGTCGCCGGGGGATGCGAGGCTTTTGGAAAACTGAAGCTTTCTTT. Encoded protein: CAWSRRGMRGFWKTEAFF.

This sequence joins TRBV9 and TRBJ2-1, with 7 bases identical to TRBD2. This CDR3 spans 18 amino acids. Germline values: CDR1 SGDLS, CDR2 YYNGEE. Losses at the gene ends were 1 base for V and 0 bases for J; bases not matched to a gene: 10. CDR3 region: CASSVSTNGRSSYNEQFF. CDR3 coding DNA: TGTGCCAGCAGCGTAAGCACTAACGGGAGGAGCTCCTACAATGAGCAGTTCTTC.